The 28 T cell receptor beta chains listed next were all sequenced from one sample in a study of long-term antiretroviral therapy in people with HIV. Survey level was the resolution at which the v3.0 immunoSEQ assay ran. Clones were sequenced by immunoSEQ multiplex PCR, and TCRdb holds only the in-frame ones, with some missing. The repertoire includes about 33,000 clones, more than 95% of them detected once, and 2.5% to 3% sits in the top ten. The sample here was unsorted PBMCs, taken 6.9 years after starting antiretroviral therapy. These receptors all stem from a man aged 25 to 40 with HIV.

The rearrangement links TRBV7-3 to TRBJ2-2; 11 bases agree with TRBD2. J lost 7 bases, V lost 5 bases, and 6 bases had no gene match. Germline V CDR1 and CDR2: SGHTA, FQGTGA. CDR3 length: 15 amino acids. CDR3 in DNA: TGTGCCAGCAGCCTTAGCGGGGGGGCCTTCGGGGAGCTGTTTTTT. Its translation is CASSLSGGAFGELFF.

J is TRBJ1-5 and V is TRBV6-6, with 9 bases lining up with TRBD1. V shed 6 bases and J 4 bases; nucleotides not matched to a gene: 7. This CDR3 comprises 15 residues. Looked up from germline, CDR1 is MNHNY and CDR2 is SVGAGI (reference sequence). CDR3 sequence (DNA): TGTGCCAGCAGCACGGACAGGGGACGGAATCAGCCCCAGCATTTT. Translated: CASSTDRGRNQPQHF.

V usage is TRBV4-2 and J usage is TRBJ2-5; D unclear. The germline V gene has CDR1 LGHNA and CDR2 YNFKEQ. The ends were cut back, 5 bases at V and 2 bases at J, with 24 bases in the middle. This CDR3 has 18 amino acids. CDR3 in DNA: TGTGCCAGCAGCAGGAGACCTGAGTCGTACAGCTCACAAGAGACCCAGTACTTC. It is translated as CASSRRPESYSSQETQYF.

This rearrangement joins TRBV7-2 to TRBJ1-5; a weak D match, TRBD1 (5 bases). Germline V gives CDR1 SGHTA, CDR2 FQGNSA. V shed 5 bases and J shed 4 bases, with 21 bases lying between them. CDR3 size: 17 residues. CDR3: CASSREGPGGGNQPQHF. The CDR3 DNA sequence: TGTGCCAGCAGCCGAGAAGGTCCCGGGGGGGGTAATCAGCCCCAGCATTTT.

The chain employs TRBV19 and TRBJ2-2, with D perhaps matching TRBD1 or TRBD2 (5 bases each). CDR1 LNHDA and CDR2 SQIVND come from the germline V gene (reference sequence). With 9 bases removed from V and 2 bases from J, the gap between germline ends came to 22 bases. The CDR3 spans 17 residues. DNA of the CDR3: TGTGCCAGCAGGACAAATAAGGACTCTTTTAACACCGGGGAGCTGTTTTTT. This codes for CASRTNKDSFNTGELFF.

V usage is TRBV7-9 and J usage is TRBJ2-3; TRBD1 or TRBD2 may be the D gene (5 bases each). In germline, CDR1 is SEHNR, CDR2 FQNEAQ (reference sequence). V was shortened by 4 bases and J by 1 base, with 15 bases between the two germline ends. CDR3 length: 16 residues. For the CDR3, the DNA is TGTGCCAGCAGCTACGGGACCGACCCTCGCACAGATACGCAGTATTTT. This codes for CASSYGTDPRTDTQYF.

The chain joins TRBV6-1 to TRBJ1-1; no clear D. Trimming shortened V by 6 bases and J by 7 bases, and 9 bases separated the two germline ends. CDR3 length: 11 residues. Germline V CDR1 and CDR2: MNHNS, SASEGT. CDR3 region: CASSSVNEAFF. CDR3 nucleotides: TGTGCCAGCAGCTCTGTAAATGAAGCTTTCTTT.

The CDR3 DNA is TGTGCCAGCAGTCCGACTGCGGGGGATCGCCCCCAGCATTTT. Protein: CASSPTAGDRPQHF. This sequence joins TRBV27 and TRBJ1-5, with D possibly being TRBD1 (5 bases). Trimming took off 5 bases at V and 10 bases at J, with 18 bases between the two ends. The CDR3 loop spans 14 amino acids. Germline values: CDR1 MNHEY, CDR2 SMNVEV (reference sequence).

J is TRBJ1-5 and V is TRBV10-3; unclear D gene. V gave up 2 bases and J gave up 4 bases, with 12 bases separating them. Looked up from germline, CDR1 is ENHRY and CDR2 is SYGVKD. The CDR3 totals 15 residues. The CDR3 DNA reads as TGTGCCATCAGTGAGGGGAACATGGAGAATCAGCCCCAGCATTTT. It is translated as CAISEGNMENQPQHF.

This chain connects TRBV10-3 to TRBJ1-3, with D unclear. V lost 3 bases to trimming and J lost 0 bases, with 3 bases between them. The CDR3 has 13 residues. Per germline, CDR1 ENHRY and CDR2 SYGVKD. The CDR3: CAISDGSGNTIYF. As DNA, the CDR3 is TGTGCCATCAGTGACGGCTCTGGAAACACCATATATTTT.

The rearrangement links TRBV9 to TRBJ2-4; 10 bases fit TRBD2. The V segment lost 4 bases and the J segment 7 bases; nucleotides outside the gene matches: 14. Per the germline V gene, CDR1 is SGDLS and CDR2 is YYNGEE. CDR3 size: 17 residues. The CDR3 DNA sequence: TGTGCCAGCAGCCCCGGGGGTAGCGGGGGGCTCATTAACATTCAGTACTTC. Translated: CASSPGGSGGLINIQYF.

The chain employs TRBV27 and TRBJ2-5, with D uncertain. Looked up from germline, CDR1 is MNHEY and CDR2 is SMNVEV (reference sequence). Trimming pared 8 bases from V and 3 bases from J, leaving 4 bases between. This CDR3 has 10 amino acids. The CDR3 DNA reads TGTGCCAGCCCTGAAGAGACCCAGTACTTC. Its translation: CASPEETQYF.

The V call is TRBV19, the J call TRBJ2-7; D gene uncertain. The V gene lost 7 bases and the J gene lost 2 bases, with 9 bases spanning the gap. The CDR3 spans 12 residues. The germline gives CDR1 LNHDA, CDR2 SQIVND (reference sequence). CDR3 DNA: TGTGCCAGTACCGATTCGACCTACGAGCAGTACTTC. Its translation: CASTDSTYEQYF.

This sequence joins TRBV27 and TRBJ2-7; the D is unclear. V was shortened by 4 bases and J by 0 bases, with 13 bases between the two germline ends. The CDR3 sequence is 15 residues long. In germline, CDR1 is MNHEY, CDR2 SMNVEV (reference sequence). CDR3 residues: CASSSMWVSSYEQYF. The DNA of the CDR3 is TGTGCCAGCAGTTCTATGTGGGTAAGCTCCTACGAGCAGTACTTC.

This chain connects TRBV6-5 to TRBJ2-3, with D perhaps TRBD2 (6 bases). This CDR3 is built from 14 residues. The germline V gene has CDR1 MNHEY and CDR2 SVGAGI. Trimming shortened V by 7 bases and J by 6 bases, and 17 bases separated the two germline ends. The DNA of the CDR3 is TGTGCCAGCACCCGCGGGACCTCAAGCGATACGCAGTATTTT. This codes for CASTRGTSSDTQYF.

This clone was observed a single time. This sequence joins TRBV2 and TRBJ1-1; D gene unclear. Trimming stripped 5 bases from V and 14 bases from J, with 15 bases between. Germline V gene data show CDR1 as SNHLY and CDR2 as FYNNEI. The CDR3 has 11 amino acids. The CDR3 coding sequence is TGTGCCAGCAGTTACGGGCGTTTCTTGTTCTTT. Translation: CASSYGRFLFF. The full variable domain, completed using reference TRBV2 and TRBJ1-1, is EPEVTQTPSHQVTQMGQEVILRCVPISNHLYFYWYRQILGQKVEFLVSFYNNEISEKSEIFDDQFSVERPDGSNFTLKIRSTKLEDSAMYFCASSYGRFLFFGQGTRLTVV.

The chain is built from TRBV7-9 and TRBJ2-6; D gene unclear. V was shortened by 0 bases and J by 4 bases, with 4 bases between the two germline ends. The CDR3 is 14 amino acids. Germline V gene data show CDR1 as SEHNR and CDR2 as FQNEAQ (reference sequence). In nucleotides, the CDR3 is TGTGCCAGCAGCTTAGCGTCGGGGGCCAACGTCCTGACTTTC. Translating it yields CASSLASGANVLTF.

V usage is TRBV6-4 and J usage is TRBJ1-2, with 9 bases lining up with TRBD1. The trim removed 4 bases at V and 7 bases at J, leaving 7 bases unmatched. The length of the CDR3 is 14 residues. Per germline, CDR1 MRHNA and CDR2 SNTAGT. In nucleotides, the CDR3 is TGTGCCAGCAGTGCCGGGACAGGGAATAGTGGCTACACCTTC. Translation gives CASSAGTGNSGYTF.

This rearrangement joins TRBV10-3 to TRBJ2-3; TRBD1 agrees at 7 bases. CDR1 ENHRY and CDR2 SYGVKD come from the germline V gene. V shed 7 bases and J 2 bases; nucleotides not matched to a gene: 3. The CDR3 length is 13 residues. The chain's CDR3 is CAITDRVTDTQYF. CDR3 nucleotide sequence: TGTGCCATCACAGACAGGGTCACAGATACGCAGTATTTT.

The chain carries TRBV6-5 and TRBJ2-7; tentative D call: TRBD1 (5 bases). The CDR3 sequence is 11 residues long. V lost 5 bases and J lost 4, with 6 bases in between. Germline CDR1 is MNHEY and CDR2 is SVGAGI. CDR3 loop: CASSTGYEQYF. CDR3 nucleotide sequence: TGTGCCAGCAGTACAGGATACGAGCAGTACTTC.

This clone has a single count. CDR3 region: CASSPSTGTYEQYF. CDR3 nucleotides: TGCGCCAGCAGCCCCTCGACGGGAACCTACGAGCAGTACTTC. The chain has TRBV5-1 and TRBJ2-7, with D possibly TRBD2 on 5 matching bases. Germline V CDR1 and CDR2: SGHRS, YFSETQ. The V end lost 4 bases, the J end lost 2 bases, and 13 bases lay between the germline ends. This CDR3 spans 14 amino acids.

The sample holds a few counts of this clone. The rearrangement uses TRBV4-2 and TRBJ2-1; 12 bases agree with TRBD2. The CDR3 has 14 amino acids. V lost 5 bases to trimming and J lost 15 bases; unmatched junction nucleotides: 11. Germline V gene lookup returns CDR1 LGHNA and CDR2 YNFKEQ. The CDR3 bases are TGTGCCAGCAGCACTCGACTAGCGGGAGTAGGACTGTTCTTC. Its protein product is CASSTRLAGVGLFF.

The chain couples TRBV6-1 to TRBJ2-7; the D is unclear. CDR3 length equals 12 residues. Between the trimmed V and J ends, which lost 5 bases and 2 bases, there was a span of 7 bases. Germline values: CDR1 MNHNS, CDR2 SASEGT. The DNA for the CDR3 is TGTGCCAGCAGTACTTACGCCTACGAGCAGTACTTC. This translates into CASSTYAYEQYF.

This sequence joins TRBV10-3 and TRBJ2-7; 7 positions match TRBD2. The CDR3 runs to 12 residues. The germline V gene encodes CDR1 ENHRY and CDR2 SYGVKD. Germline trimming cut 9 bases from V and 6 bases from J; bases unmatched to any gene: 8. The CDR3 DNA sequence: TGTGCCATAGGTAGCGGGCTGGGCGAGCAGTACTTC. Its translation: CAIGSGLGEQYF.

This chain joins TRBV7-6 and TRBJ2-3; 11 bases line up with TRBD2. Trimming cost V 1 base and J 10 bases; bases outside gene matches: 7. Germline CDR1 is SGHVS and CDR2 is FNYEAQ. CDR3 size: 15 residues. CDR3 sequence (DNA): TGTGCCAGCAGCTTAGGTGTAGCGGGAGGGCCGGCGCAGTATTTT. It specifies CASSLGVAGGPAQYF.

The chain combines TRBV9 with TRBJ2-5; a weak D match, TRBD1 (6 bases). Germline V gives CDR1 SGDLS, CDR2 YYNGEE. Trimming removed 4 bases at V and 4 bases at J, with 14 bases between. There are 14 residues in the CDR3. This CDR3 reads CASSTGTYRETQYF. The CDR3 DNA sequence: TGTGCCAGCAGCACAGGGACCTATCGAGAGACCCAGTACTTC.

The chain links TRBV10-3 to TRBJ2-5, with 16 bases identical to TRBD2. V was pared by 6 bases and J by 0 bases, with 4 bases of the junction left unmatched. Germline values: CDR1 ENHRY, CDR2 SYGVKD. There are 17 residues in the CDR3. The CDR3 spells CAISTGTSGGDQETQYF. CDR3 in DNA: TGTGCCATCAGCACAGGGACTAGCGGGGGGGACCAAGAGACCCAGTACTTC.

V gene TRBV13 combines with J gene TRBJ2-3; 9 nucleotides match TRBD2. V trimming: 7 bases; J trimming: 4 bases; junction bases outside the gene matches: 3. From germline, CDR1 is PRHDT and CDR2 FYEKMQ (reference sequence). The CDR3 totals 13 residues. The CDR3 region has the DNA TGTGCCAGCACCCGACTAGCGGCAGATACGCAGTATTTT. Amino acid sequence: CASTRLAADTQYF.